Presented here are 10 T cell receptor beta chains from one specimen sequenced in a study of blood T cell repertoires in COVID-19 (TCRdb year 2020). Library preparation was by the immunoSEQ multiplex PCR assay. The table comes from immuneACCESS by way of TCRdb, which keeps in-frame sequences with V and J called. Part of the clones is missing from these tables; in studies checked, under half for an unresolved V gene and the rest for unknown reasons. A total of almost 300,000 clones appear in this sample, over 85% of them only once. 11% of the sample is taken by the ten largest. The sequenced sample consisted of peripheral blood. These receptors were taken from a woman aged 25 to 39 with COVID-19, enrolled during active disease.

This chain connects TRBV6-5 to TRBJ1-2, with D possibly matching TRBD1 (6 bases). Germline V gene data show CDR1 as MNHEY and CDR2 as SVGAGI. This CDR3 is built from 15 residues. Trimming took off 0 bases at V and 2 bases at J, with 10 bases between the two ends. CDR3 sequence (DNA): TGTGCCAGCAGTTACTCTATGGGACACAACTATGGCTACACCTTC. It yields the protein CASSYSMGHNYGYTF.

For the CDR3, the DNA is TGTGCCAGCAGCGTAGATCGGGGTCTCTATGGCTACACCTTC. Encoded protein: CASSVDRGLYGYTF. This chain links TRBV9 with TRBJ1-2; D remains ambiguous. Germline-derived CDR1 and CDR2 are SGDLS and YYNGEE. This CDR3 comprises 14 residues. The V end lost 0 bases, the J end lost 4 bases, and 10 bases lay between the germline ends.

In DNA, the CDR3 is TGTGCCAGCAGTGACTCAAAGACAGGGGGATACGAGCAGTACTTC. This translates into CASSDSKTGGYEQYF. The chain employs TRBV6-4 and TRBJ2-7; 9 nucleotides line up with TRBD1. Per the germline V gene, CDR1 is MRHNA and CDR2 is SNTAGT. With V trimmed by 0 bases and J by 4 bases, 4 bases remained unmatched. This CDR3 has 15 residues.

This clone occurred once. The chain recombines TRBV5-4 with TRBJ1-3, with D perhaps matching TRBD1 (6 bases). Germline V gene data show CDR1 as SGHNT and CDR2 as YYREEE (reference sequence). Trimming shortened V by 4 bases and J by 0 bases, and 14 bases separated the two germline ends. This CDR3 comprises 16 residues. The CDR3 protein is CASSLQATGSGNTIYF. The CDR3 DNA follows: TGTGCCAGCAGCCTACAAGCGACAGGCTCTGGAAACACCATATATTTT.

The gene calls are TRBV2 and TRBJ1-5; 8 bases are a match to TRBD1. The CDR3 has 14 amino acids. CDR1 is SNHLY, CDR2 FYNNEI, per germline. V was pared by 5 bases and J by 5 bases, with 5 bases of the junction left unmatched. In DNA, the CDR3 is TGTGCCAGCAGTTGGGGACAGGTTGATCAGCCCCAGCATTTT. Amino acid sequence: CASSWGQVDQPQHF.

The chain couples TRBV5-1 to TRBJ2-7, with D maybe TRBD2 (6 bases). Germline-derived CDR1 and CDR2 are SGHRS and YFSETQ. The CDR3 length is 14 residues. V was clipped by 0 bases and J by 4 bases, with 11 bases between them. The CDR3 bases are TGCGCCAGCAGCTTGGGTTCGGGGGAATACGAGCAGTACTTC. Its protein is CASSLGSGEYEQYF.

In DNA form, the CDR3 reads TGTGCCTGGAGTGGGAATTCAGGGGAAAAACTGTTTTTT. Translating it yields CAWSGNSGEKLFF. The rearrangement uses TRBV30 and TRBJ1-4; a possible D gene is TRBD1 (5 bases). Germline V gene sequence: CDR1 GTSNPN, CDR2 SVGIG (reference sequence). The CDR3 consists of 13 residues. Trimming removed 1 base from V and 8 bases from J, with 11 bases in between.

The rearrangement links TRBV3-1 (or the pseudogene TRBV3-2) to TRBJ1-5; possibly TRBD1 for D (6 bases). Germline assignment: CDR1 LGHDT and CDR2 YNNKEL (reference sequence). The CDR3 sequence is 14 residues long. Trimming stripped 3 bases from V and 1 base from J, with 7 bases between. CDR3 region: CASSQGQSNQPQHF. The CDR3 DNA follows: TGTGCCAGCAGCCAGGGACAAAGCAATCAGCCCCAGCATTTT.

This clone was recorded once. The chain links TRBV5-6 to TRBJ2-2; 12 nucleotides align to TRBD2. With 4 bases clipped from V and 4 bases from J, the junction kept 11 bases outside the gene matches. This CDR3 region has 18 residues. The germline V gene encodes CDR1 SGHDT and CDR2 YYEEEE. The CDR3 bases are TGTGCCAGCAGCACATTCGGACTAGCGGGGCAACTCACCGGGGAGCTGTTTTTT. As protein: CASSTFGLAGQLTGELFF. The full variable domain, with the rest looked up from reference TRBV5-6 and TRBJ2-2, is DAGVTQSPTHLIKTRGQQVTLRCSPKSGHDTVSWYQQALGQGPQFIFQYYEEEERQRGNFPDRFSGHQFPNYSSELNVNALLLGDSALYLCASSTFGLAGQLTGELFFGEGSRLTVL.

V and J are TRBV7-8 and TRBJ1-5, with TRBD1 identical over 7 bases. V shed 2 bases and J 1 base; nucleotides not matched to a gene: 5. The CDR3 is 16 residues long. From germline, CDR1 is SGHVS and CDR2 FQNEAQ. The CDR3 loop is CASSLYRGPSNQPQHF. The DNA for the CDR3 is TGTGCCAGCAGCTTATACAGGGGCCCCAGCAATCAGCCCCAGCATTTT.